The clone carrying this T cell receptor (beta chain) was seen a few times. The antigen is unknown. The authors incorporated unique molecular identifiers into the TCR beta cDNA libraries. The T cell input of roughly 1 to 11 million gave about half a million cDNA molecules. TCRdb fed the PCR reads into MiXCR, producing one record per CDR3 protein. The table records 350,000 to 500,000 distinct CDR3 sequences, approximately 39% of them present only once. The data belong to a study of post-analysis software for immune sequencing data. Study-wide results and limits: Roughly 5 TRBV segments, TRBV5-6, TRBV5-1 and TRBV20-1 among them, were found more frequent in patients than controls. Significantly lower normalized Chao1 diversity was found in patients with multiple sclerosis relative to controls.

J was trimmed by 12 bases and V by 5 bases; bases with no gene match: 6. From germline, CDR1 is SNHLY and CDR2 FYNNEI. This CDR3 is built from 12 residues. The receptor's source is a girl aged 2-10 years with multiple sclerosis. The J gene is TRBJ2-7, the V gene TRBV2, with 11 nucleotides matching TRBD1. What was sequenced was blood. The CDR3 DNA is TGTGCCAGCAGTCTCCGGGACAGGGGGTTGTACTTC. This translates into CASSLRDRGLYF.